Each of the 23 T cell receptor beta chains below was sequenced from the same sample in a study of shared T cell receptors in the human thymus. TCRdb's table, derived via immunoSEQ multiplex PCR, lists solely in-frame clones and lacks some. The repertoire holds about 380,000 clones, with approximately 95% as singletons. The specimen sequenced was thymocytes. These receptors originate from a human donor.

This clone was seen just once. The gene calls are TRBV5-8 and TRBJ2-3; D is ambiguous. CDR1 and CDR2 (germline): SGHTS, YDEGEE. The V end was cut by 0 bases, the J end by 0 bases, with 2 bases between. The CDR3 runs 13 residues. DNA of the CDR3: TGTGCCAGCAGCTTGGAGAGCACAGATACGCAGTATTTT. Protein sequence: CASSLESTDTQYF.

The V gene is TRBV9, the J gene TRBJ2-5; D uncertain. The CDR3 contains 14 residues. Germline V gives CDR1 SGDLS, CDR2 YYNGEE. Trimming left V 0 bases short and J 5 bases short, with 11 bases between. The CDR3 DNA is TGTGCCAGCAGCGTAGCCGGGTCCAGGGAGACCCAGTACTTC. It specifies CASSVAGSRETQYF.

CDR3 bases: TGTGCCAGCAGCACTAGGGACGGACAAGAAGCAACTAATGAAAAACTGTTTTTT. As protein: CASSTRDGQEATNEKLFF. The rearrangement uses TRBV7-9 and TRBJ1-4; D is perhaps TRBD1 (5 bases). Trimming stripped 5 bases from V and 0 bases from J, with 19 bases between. CDR1 is SEHNR, CDR2 FQNEAQ, per germline (reference sequence). The CDR3 totals 18 residues.

The chain combines TRBV27 with TRBJ2-1; D not resolved. Germline V CDR1 and CDR2: MNHEY, SMNVEV (reference sequence). The CDR3 spans 15 residues. Trimming took off 0 bases at V and 2 bases at J, with 8 bases between the two ends. Written as DNA, the CDR3 is TGTGCCAGCAGTTTATCTAGGCTAACCTACAATGAGCAGTTCTTC. This codes for CASSLSRLTYNEQFF.

The chain links TRBV19 to TRBJ2-3, with 7 bases that match TRBD2. The CDR3 has 15 amino acids. Germline CDR1 LNHDA, CDR2 SQIVND (reference sequence). The V segment lost 9 bases and the J segment 1 base; nucleotides outside the gene matches: 10. CDR3 residues: CASEKAAGRTDTQYF. CDR3 sequence (DNA): TGTGCCAGCGAAAAGGCAGCGGGACGCACAGATACGCAGTATTTT.

The rearrangement uses TRBV6-5 and TRBJ2-5, with 8 nucleotides matching TRBD2. Germline V gene sequence: CDR1 MNHEY, CDR2 SVGAGI. The J segment lost 5 bases and the V segment lost 6 bases, leaving 8 bases of the junction unmatched. The CDR3 sequence is 14 residues long. CDR3 in amino acids: CASRSTSARETQYF. CDR3 nucleotides: TGTGCCAGCAGGTCGACTAGCGCGAGGGAGACCCAGTACTTC.

This clone showed up just once. This chain links TRBV7-6 with TRBJ2-1, with 8 bases identical to TRBD2. The CDR3 is 15 residues long. With V trimmed by 4 bases and J by 9 bases, 11 bases remained unmatched. Per the germline V gene, CDR1 is SGHVS and CDR2 is FNYEAQ. The CDR3 DNA is TGTGCCAGCAGCTGGGCGGGGGGAGACGCGGGTGAGCAGTTCTTC. Protein product: CASSWAGGDAGEQFF.

The chain is built from TRBV14 and TRBJ2-1; D may be TRBD1 (5 bases). The CDR3 runs 16 residues. In germline, CDR1 is SGHDN, CDR2 FVKESK. V was pared by 2 bases and J by 3 bases, with 14 bases between. CDR3 region: CASSQWAGKGYNEQFF. Written as DNA, the CDR3 is TGTGCCAGCAGCCAATGGGCAGGGAAGGGCTACAATGAGCAGTTCTTC.

The chain couples TRBV28 to TRBJ2-7; 9 bases agree with TRBD2. V was clipped by 3 bases and J by 0 bases; unmatched bases: 9. Germline V gene lookup returns CDR1 MDHEN and CDR2 SYDVKM. The CDR3 extends over 17 amino acids. The CDR3 coding sequence is TGTGCCAGCAGTTTGCTAGCGGGACGGCGGTCCTCCTACGAGCAGTACTTC. Translating it yields CASSLLAGRRSSYEQYF.

The chain has TRBV2 and TRBJ1-3; D unclear. V lost 8 bases and J lost 0, with 14 bases in between. CDR3 length: 15 amino acids. Germline V lookup: CDR1 SNHLY, CDR2 FYNNEI. DNA for the CDR3: TGTGCCAGCGGGGAGGGAGCGGTCTCTGGAAACACCATATATTTT. Translating it yields CASGEGAVSGNTIYF.

The CDR3 bases are TGTGCCTGGAGCAGACAGGTTTTTAGCAATCAGCCCCAGCATTTT. Encoded protein: CAWSRQVFSNQPQHF. This chain uses TRBV30 with TRBJ1-5; D may be TRBD1 (6 bases). The V end was cut by 3 bases, the J end by 0 bases, with 12 bases between. The CDR3 loop spans 15 amino acids. Germline-derived CDR1 and CDR2 are GTSNPN and SVGIG (reference sequence).

The gene calls are TRBV9 and TRBJ1-1, with 11 bases that match TRBD1. The CDR3 sequence is 15 residues long. V trimming: 4 bases; J trimming: 6 bases; junction bases outside the gene matches: 8. Germline V gene data show CDR1 as SGDLS and CDR2 as YYNGEE. This chain's CDR3 is CASSSWTGGSPEAFF. CDR3 in DNA: TGTGCCAGCAGCTCCTGGACAGGGGGCTCCCCTGAAGCTTTCTTT.

This clone occurred once. The rearrangement joins TRBV25-1 to TRBJ2-2, with D tentatively TRBD2 (5 bases). The germline V and J ends were trimmed by 4 bases and 6 bases, with 15 bases remaining between them. This CDR3 has 15 amino acids. CDR1 and CDR2 (germline): MGHDK, SYGVNS. CDR3 nucleotide sequence: TGTGCCAGCAGTGCCCGCTCTGGACTCCCCGGGGAGCTGTTTTTT. Translating it yields CASSARSGLPGELFF.

The chain links TRBV11-2 to TRBJ2-2; 13 bases fit TRBD2. V dropped 3 bases and J dropped 6; count of bases not matched to a gene: 4. CDR1 SGHAT and CDR2 FQNNGV come from the germline V gene. This CDR3 contains 16 residues. The CDR3 bases are TGTGCCAGCAGCTTCGGGACTAGCGGGACTTCCGGGGAGCTGTTTTTT. Translating it yields CASSFGTSGTSGELFF.

J is TRBJ2-1 and V is TRBV21-1; the table's TRBD2 call for D was not verified on the DNA. TRBV21-1 is deemed a pseudogene. The CDR3 is made up of 16 amino acids. CDR3 DNA sequence: TGTGCCAGCAGCAAGGGATGGGGACTAGCCGGCGATGAGCAGTTCTTC. This gives the protein CASSKGWGLAGDEQFF.

V is TRBV28 and J is TRBJ1-4, with D uncertain. The CDR3 has 15 amino acids. CDR1 and CDR2 from the germline V gene are MDHEN and SYDVKM. V was trimmed by 4 bases and J by 2 bases, leaving 11 bases between them. CDR3 residues: CASSYGSPTNEKLFF. The CDR3 region has the DNA TGTGCCAGCAGTTACGGGTCACCGACTAATGAAAAACTGTTTTTT.

The chain joins TRBV28 to TRBJ1-4; D possibly corresponds to TRBD1 (5 bases). The CDR3 covers 14 residues. Germline V gene sequence: CDR1 MDHEN, CDR2 SYDVKM. V lost 2 bases to trimming and J lost 6 bases, with 10 bases between them. The CDR3 loop reads CASSLRGPDEKLFF. In nucleotides, the CDR3 is TGTGCCAGCAGTTTAAGGGGTCCGGATGAAAAACTGTTTTTT.

CDR3 sequence reads: CASSSPGGITQKNIQYF. The DNA of the CDR3 is TGTGCCAGCAGCTCCCCGGGGGGTATTACCCAAAAAAACATTCAGTACTTC. The chain is built from TRBV7-2 and TRBJ2-4; 7 bases fit TRBD2. In germline, CDR1 is SGHTA, CDR2 FQGNSA. V was clipped by 4 bases and J by 4 bases; unmatched bases: 13. There are 17 residues in the CDR3. The full variable domain, completed using reference TRBV7-2 and TRBJ2-4, is GAGVSQSPSNKVTEKGKDVELRCDPISGHTALYWYRQSLGQGLEFLIYFQGNSAPDKSGLPSDRFSAERTGGSVSTLTIQRTQQEDSAVYLCASSSPGGITQKNIQYFGAGTRLSVL.

This chain uses TRBV10-2 with TRBJ1-1; D is unclear. With 3 bases removed from V and 3 bases from J, the gap between germline ends came to 8 bases. The CDR3 has 13 residues. Germline V gene sequence: CDR1 WSHSY, CDR2 SAAADI. CDR3 nucleotide sequence: TGCGCCAGCAGTGACGAGGGTGACACTGAAGCTTTCTTT. Its protein is CASSDEGDTEAFF.

This clone has a single count. In nucleotides, the CDR3 is TGTGCCAGCAGTTTATGGGAGGGGGAGGGGGCAGATACGCAGTATTTT. Amino acid sequence: CASSLWEGEGADTQYF. V and J are TRBV28 and TRBJ2-3; possible D gene TRBD2, 7 bases. Germline values: CDR1 MDHEN, CDR2 SYDVKM. The CDR3 consists of 16 residues. The V end lost 0 bases, the J end lost 4 bases, and 14 bases lay between the germline ends.

The rearrangement links TRBV30 to TRBJ2-7; a weak D match, TRBD2 (6 bases). CDR1 and CDR2 (germline): GTSNPN, SVGIG (reference sequence). The V end lost 5 bases, the J end lost 0 bases, and 23 bases lay between the germline ends. The CDR3 is 17 residues long. The CDR3: CAWGSGLPTQYSYEQYF. The CDR3 DNA sequence: TGTGCCTGGGGGTCGGGACTCCCGACACAATACTCCTACGAGCAGTACTTC.

V gene TRBV11-2 combines with J gene TRBJ2-7; D is possibly TRBD1 (6 bases). Per the germline V gene, CDR1 is SGHAT and CDR2 is FQNNGV. V was cut by 3 bases and J by 0 bases, with 18 bases left in between. This CDR3 is built from 17 residues. CDR3 loop: CASSFDPGTQSSYEQYF. In DNA, the CDR3 is TGTGCCAGCAGCTTTGACCCCGGGACACAAAGCTCCTACGAGCAGTACTTC.

Regarding this clone: One end of the junction does not line up with germline, which may come from a read error. The V gene is TRBV7-9, the J gene TRBJ2-7; TRBD2 agrees at 14 bases. The CDR3 sequence is 12 residues long. Germline values: CDR1 SEHNR, CDR2 FQNEAQ (reference sequence). Written as DNA, the CDR3 is TGTGCCAGCAGCTTGGGGACTAGCGGGAGCAGGTTC. Translated: CASSLGTSGSRF. The variable domain in full, with the rest retrieved from reference TRBV7-9 and TRBJ2-7, is DTGVSQNPRHKITKRGQNVTFRCDPISEHNRLYWYRQTLGQGPEFLTYFQNEAQLEKSRLLSDRFSAERPKGSFSTLEIQRTEQGDSAMYLCASSLGTSGSRFGPGTRLTVT.